Listed below are T cell receptor beta chains from one sample, sequenced in a study of T cell repertoires in cytomegalovirus infection. No antigen has been assigned to these receptors. Using its own MiXCR run on the reads, TCRdb lists one record per CDR3 protein. The sample records around 430,000 distinct CDR3 sequences, roughly 42% being singletons. Source: cultured PBMCs, taken from culture after CMV antigen stimulation. The source of these receptors is a human donor in good health (CMV status not recorded). Some clones in this sample may be carry-over from other donors' samples. Each CDR3 is given with its conserved first and last residue. D genes are given only for firm matches. A clone size is listed for some rows: how often the clone was seen (once, few, many), or a class if it is expanded.

>NA|TRBJ1-2|14|TRBV12-3/TRBV12-4|NA
CASSFLGAGGGYTF
TGTGCCAGCAGTTTCTTGGGGGCTGGGGGTGGCTACACCTTC
>NA|TRBJ1-1|15|TRBV19|NA
CASSILTGKNTEAFF
TGTGCCAGTAGTATACTAACAGGGAAGAACACTGAAGCTTTCTTT
>NA|TRBJ2-3|14|TRBV5-1|NA
CASSLAAYTDTQYF
TGCGCCAGCAGCTTGGCCGCATACACAGATACGCAGTATTTT
>NA|TRBJ1-1|16|TRBV20-1|NA
CSARNRGREKNTEAFF
TGCAGTGCTAGGAACCGGGGTCGGGAAAAAAACACTGAAGCTTTCTTT
>NA|TRBJ2-2|17|TRBV6-2/TRBV6-3|NA
CASSYSTGTPGNGELFF
TGTGCCAGCAGTTACTCGACGGGGACACCTGGGAACGGGGAGCTGTTTTTT
>few|TRBJ2-2|14|TRBV4-2|NA
CASSQEAGPGELFF
TGTGCCAGCAGCCAAGAGGCAGGGCCCGGGGAGCTGTTTTTT
>few|TRBJ2-1|14|TRBV7-9|NA
CASSLSGRRDEQFF
TGTGCCAGCAGCTTAAGTGGGAGAAGGGATGAGCAGTTCTTC
>NA|TRBJ1-6|12|TRBV7-3|NA
CASSAGDSPLHF
TGTGCCAGCAGCGCAGGGGACTCACCCCTCCACTTT
>few|TRBJ1-2|14|TRBV25-1|NA
CASSEFGGQTGYTF
TGTGCCAGCAGTGAATTCGGGGGGCAAACTGGCTACACCTTC
>once|TRBJ2-3|15|TRBV10-3|NA
CAARQGRRATDTQYF
TGTGCCGCCAGACAGGGAAGGAGGGCCACAGATACGCAGTATTTT
>NA|TRBJ2-1|17|TRBV29-1|NA
CSVVDDVSRAADNEQFF
TGCAGCGTTGTCGATGATGTTTCTCGAGCGGCAGACAATGAGCAGTTCTTC
>many|TRBJ2-3|14|TRBV7-6|NA
CASSHRRASDTQYF
TGTGCCAGCAGCCACAGGAGGGCCTCAGATACGCAGTATTTT
>few|TRBJ1-2|14|TRBV7-2|TRBD1
CASSRPGGGYGYTF
TGTGCCAGCAGCCGACCAGGGGGCGGCTATGGCTACACCTTC
>NA|TRBJ2-1|14|TRBV6-2/TRBV6-3|NA
CASRSRGAEAEQFF
TGTGCCAGCAGATCCCGGGGGGCCGAGGCTGAGCAGTTCTTC
>NA|TRBJ2-7|16|TRBV5-5|NA
CASSAEGPKIFYEQYF
TGTGCCAGCAGCGCCGAAGGCCCCAAGATCTTCTACGAGCAGTACTTC
>NA|TRBJ1-4|16|TRBV20-1|TRBD1
CSARRQGIRTNEKLFF
TGCAGTGCGAGAAGACAGGGAATCAGGACTAATGAAAAACTGTTTTTT
>NA|TRBJ2-7|15|TRBV11-2|TRBD2
CASSYGLALLYEQYF
TGTGCCAGCAGCTACGGACTAGCCCTCCTATACGAGCAGTACTTC
>NA|TRBJ2-1|18|TRBV20-1|TRBD2
CSARSPGGYPWPIYEQFF
TGCAGTGCTAGGAGCCCGGGGGGGTATCCGTGGCCGATATATGAGCAGTTCTTC
>NA|TRBJ1-3|13|TRBV28|NA
CASRETSGNTIYF
TGTGCCAGCAGAGAAACTTCGGGGAACACCATATATTTT
>NA|TRBJ2-3|15|TRBV19|NA
CASSITGQSTDTQYF
TGTGCCAGTAGTATTACGGGTCAGAGCACAGATACGCAGTATTTT
>NA|TRBJ1-2|15|TRBV7-9|TRBD1
CASKVPGQGMGGYTF
TGTGCCAGCAAAGTCCCGGGACAGGGCATGGGTGGCTACACCTTC
>NA|TRBJ2-2|15|TRBV11-2|NA
CASSTRGGPTGELFF
TGTGCCAGCAGCACCCGAGGGGGTCCCACCGGGGAGCTGTTTTTT
>few|TRBJ2-2|12|TRBV7-2|NA
CASSTEGWELFF
TGTGCCAGCAGCACCGAGGGGTGGGAGCTGTTTTTT
>NA|TRBJ1-2|12|TRBV20-1|NA
CSARDITYGYTF
TGCAGTGCTAGAGATATAACCTATGGCTACACCTTC